The source of this TCR beta chain is a study of early T cells in non-severe SARS-CoV-2 infection. Study at large: Chains from this unsorted whole-blood bulk RNA could not be paired. Whole-study findings and limits: Lookups in VDJdb leaned toward anti-spike CD8 responses and missed private and CD4 specificities.

Individual cDNA molecules were tagged with unique molecular identifiers, the study reported. TCRdb analysed the 5' RACE reads with MiXCR anew, one entry per CDR3 protein. The sample has some 50,000 distinct CDR3 sequences, about 5.3% seen once. This clonotype was observed many times. Its cognate antigen is unknown. Trimming removed 1 base at V and 1 base at J, with 15 bases between. Germline V lookup: CDR1 SGHTA, CDR2 FQGTGA. The CDR3 totals 17 residues. Material: whole blood, obtained at baseline. The clonotype originates from an adult who was a healthcare worker with PCR-confirmed SARS-CoV-2 infection or an uninfected control (not recorded which). The J gene is TRBJ2-3, the V gene TRBV7-3, with a possible D match to TRBD2 (6 bases). CDR3 loop: CASSLIGGGGGTDTQYF. The CDR3 bases are TGTGCCAGCAGCTTAATCGGAGGCGGAGGGGGCACAGATACGCAGTATTTT.